The 15 T cell receptor beta chains listed next were all sequenced from one sample in a study of Graves' ophthalmopathy and Graves' hyperthyroidism. RNA transcripts were the source from which TCR beta CDR3 regions were amplified. Scientists carried out first-round RT-PCR using HTBI primers and then a second-round multiplex PCR. TCRdb analysed the multiplex PCR reads with MiXCR anew, one entry per CDR3 protein. The table shows hundreds of thousands of distinct CDR3 sequences, with just over 40% occurring only once. The sample was peripheral blood. The receptor set was obtained from an adult man with Graves' ophthalmopathy.

J is TRBJ1-5 and V is TRBV6-6; D might be TRBD1 (5 bases). The germline V gene encodes CDR1 MNHNY and CDR2 SVGAGI (reference sequence). Trimming shortened V by 5 bases and J by 2 bases, and 13 bases separated the two germline ends. The CDR3 totals 15 residues. The CDR3 DNA reads as TGTGCCAGCAGTACCAGGGATGGCGGCAATCAGCCCCAGCATTTT. Protein: CASSTRDGGNQPQHF.

This chain joins TRBV2 and TRBJ2-6; the D gene is possibly TRBD2 (6 bases). CDR1 and CDR2 from the germline V gene are SNHLY and FYNNEI. V lost 3 bases and J lost 3, with 12 bases in between. The CDR3 covers 16 residues. The CDR3 DNA reads TGTGCCAGCAGTGACGTCGGGGGTTTTGGGGCCAACGTCCTGACTTTC. Protein sequence: CASSDVGGFGANVLTF. The full variable domain, rest sourced from reference TRBV2 and TRBJ2-6, is EPEVTQTPSHQVTQMGQEVILRCVPISNHLYFYWYRQILGQKVEFLVSFYNNEISEKSEIFDDQFSVERPDGSNFTLKIRSTKLEDSAMYFCASSDVGGFGANVLTFGAGSRLTVL.

The chain links TRBV20-1 to TRBJ2-7; TRBD1 matches at 7 bases. CDR1 and CDR2 (germline): DFQATT, SNEGSKA (reference sequence). V lost 6 bases to trimming and J lost 0 bases; unmatched junction nucleotides: 11. The CDR3 is made up of 15 amino acids. CDR3 amino acids: CSAETGTAISYEQYF. The CDR3 DNA is TGCAGTGCAGAAACCGGGACAGCCATCTCCTACGAGCAGTACTTC.

There are a few counts of this clonotype. A single base separates this from a much larger clone, so it may be a read error. The chain links TRBV6-1 to TRBJ1-6; no clear D gene. CDR1 and CDR2 from the germline V gene are MNHNS and SASEGT. The V and J ends lost 1 base and 19 bases respectively, with 11 bases between them. CDR3 length: 11 amino acids. As DNA, the CDR3 is TGTGCCAGCAGTGAAGACCGCGCCCCTCACTTT. It codes for CASSEDRAPHF.

The J gene is TRBJ1-5, the V gene TRBV15; D remains unclear. The CDR3 spans 13 residues. Germline-derived CDR1 and CDR2 are LNHNV and YYDKDF (reference sequence). V was shortened by 3 bases and J by 5 bases, with 8 bases between the two germline ends. The CDR3 sequence: CATSSLSDQPQHF. The CDR3 DNA follows: TGTGCCACCAGCAGCCTATCAGATCAGCCCCAGCATTTT.

This clonotype was counted at least ten times. This sequence joins TRBV7-8 and TRBJ1-2, with 10 positions matching TRBD1. The CDR3 spans 18 residues. Trimming cost V 4 bases and J 1 base; bases outside gene matches: 12. Germline-derived CDR1 and CDR2 are SGHVS and FQNEAQ. CDR3 region: CASSSPTGTGDYNYGYTF. CDR3 nucleotides: TGTGCCAGCAGCTCACCAACCGGGACAGGGGATTATAACTATGGCTACACCTTC.

This clonotype was seen ten or more times. V gene TRBV10-3 combines with J gene TRBJ1-3; D gene unclear. CDR3 length: 17 amino acids. V was trimmed by 2 bases and J by 1 base, leaving 15 bases between them. In germline, CDR1 is ENHRY, CDR2 SYGVKD. As DNA, the CDR3 is TGTGCCATCAGTGAGGATACGTCGCGGACTTCTGGAAACACCATATATTTT. This gives the protein CAISEDTSRTSGNTIYF.

Turning to this clonotype: Since a much larger clone is just one base distant, this may be a read error. The chain employs TRBV7-9 and TRBJ1-1; no definite D call. CDR1 is SEHNR and CDR2 is FQNEAQ in the germline V gene (reference sequence). The CDR3 spans 14 residues. The CDR3 is CVSSLGIGDTEAFF. CDR3 nucleotide sequence: TGTGTCAGCAGCTTAGGTATTGGGGACACTGAAGCTTTCTTT.

This clonotype occurred many times. The chain couples TRBV24-1 to TRBJ2-6; no firm D call. Trimming pared 0 bases from V and 0 bases from J, leaving 11 bases between. CDR1 is KGHDR, CDR2 SFDVKD, per germline. The CDR3 loop spans 18 amino acids. CDR3 sequence reads: CATSDLSPQDSGANVLTF. DNA of the CDR3: TGTGCCACCAGTGATTTGTCCCCGCAAGACTCTGGGGCCAACGTCCTGACTTTC.

In its sample, this clonotype was seen many times. The junction and the germline gene differ at one end; a read error may be behind it. The V call is TRBV6-6, the J call TRBJ2-7; 7 bases are shared with TRBD1. The CDR3 is 13 amino acids. CDR1 and CDR2 (germline): MNHNY, SVGAGI (reference sequence). CDR3 in DNA: TGCGCCAGCAGCCGGGACAGATCCTACGAGCAGTACTTC. Translation gives CASSRDRSYEQYF.

Turning to this clonotype: A read error may account for a junction end that differs from germline. This rearrangement joins TRBV10-3 to TRBJ1-3, with 10 bases aligning to TRBD1. CDR3 length: 15 residues. Germline V gene sequence: CDR1 ENHRY, CDR2 SYGVKD. The CDR3 here is CASSYQRTGGHTIHF. The CDR3 nucleotides read TGTGCCAGCAGTTACCAGCGGACAGGGGGACACACCATACATTTT.

This chain joins TRBV4-3 and TRBJ1-1; 7 bases are a match to TRBD1. This CDR3 is built from 17 residues. The germline CDR1 and CDR2 sequences are LGHNA and YSLEER. Germline trimming cut 1 base from V and 1 base from J; bases unmatched to any gene: 9. CDR3 amino acids: CASSQGTPGQSNTEAFF. CDR3 bases: TGCGCCAGCAGCCAAGGGACTCCGGGACAGTCGAACACTGAAGCTTTCTTT.

The chain links TRBV7-2 to TRBJ1-4, with 8 bases aligning to TRBD1. J lost 0 bases, V lost 5 bases, and 14 bases had no gene match. From germline, CDR1 is SGHTA and CDR2 FQGNSA. This CDR3 region has 19 residues. CDR3 in DNA: TGTGCCAGCAGCCAAGATGGTACAGGGGGTTTAGCAACTAATGAAAAACTGTTTTTT. Translation gives CASSQDGTGGLATNEKLFF.

V is TRBV29-1 and J is TRBJ1-2; D is perhaps TRBD1 (5 bases). Between the trimmed V and J ends, which lost 6 bases and 8 bases, there was a span of 22 bases. Germline values: CDR1 SQVTM, CDR2 ANQGSEA. The CDR3 runs 14 residues. CDR3 region: CSVGLGTDAAGYTF. The CDR3 bases are TGCAGCGTGGGTTTGGGGACGGACGCCGCGGGCTACACCTTC. Full variable domain (remainder filled in from reference TRBV29-1 and TRBJ1-2): SAVISQKPSRDICQRGTSLTIQCQVDSQVTMMFWYRQQPGQSLTLIATANQGSEATYESGFVIDKFPISRPNLTFSTLTVSNMSPEDSSIYLCSVGLGTDAAGYTFGSGTRLTVV.

In its sample, this clonotype was seen a few times. In DNA form, the CDR3 reads TGTGCCACCAGTGCCAGTAGTAGCTACGAGCAGTACTTC. It is translated as CATSASSSYEQYF. The rearrangement joins TRBV24-1 to TRBJ2-7; unclear D gene. Germline V gives CDR1 KGHDR, CDR2 SFDVKD. CDR3 length: 13 amino acids. V lost 5 bases and J lost 3, with 10 bases in between.